This TCR beta chain was sequenced in a study of T cells in Graves' hyperthyroidism and ophthalmopathy. Study overall: Initial diagnosis, before any treatment, was when peripheral blood was collected. Whole-study findings and limits: Most thyroid clonotypes expanded above 0.001 were also detected in blood.

A remark on this clonotype: Its antigen is undetermined.

The CDR3 has 13 residues. Germline values: CDR1 SQVTM, CDR2 ANQGSEA. V lost 7 bases and J lost 3, with 15 bases in between. Diagnostic assessment was based on clinical symptoms, serum thyroxine and TRAb, thyroid ultrasound and orbital computed tomography. From RNA transcripts, TCR beta CDR3 regions were amplified. The HTBI primer set served for first-round RT-PCR of the TCR CDR3. TCRdb re-derived calls from the multiplex PCR reads in MiXCR, one entry per CDR3 protein. The sample includes hundreds of thousands of distinct CDR3 sequences, around 39% of them seen just once. This clonotype was sampled from a man aged 18 to 29 with Graves' hyperthyroidism. The chain joins TRBV29-1 to TRBJ1-2, with D tentatively TRBD1 (5 bases). Sequencing was done on a sample of blood. This CDR3 reads CSARRDGYYGYTF. For the CDR3, the DNA is TGCAGCGCCCGACGGGACGGCTACTATGGCTACACCTTC.